This T cell receptor (beta chain) was captured in a study of regulatory T cells in long-lasting Graves disease. CDR3 regions were amplified by Arm-PCR using iRepertoire HTBI primers to build TCR beta libraries. Each CDR3 protein gets one entry after TCRdb re-called the multiplex PCR reads with MiXCR. The sample contains hundreds of thousands of distinct CDR3 sequences, more than 20% of which appear only once. The V and J ends lost 5 bases and 3 bases, in that order; junction bases with no gene match: 4. This CDR3 contains 14 residues. Germline CDR1 is SGHTA and CDR2 is FQGNSA. The time point was: persistent/refractory GD, antithyroid drugs over 5 years with positive TRAb. Making the TCR library involved RNA that had been extracted from PBMCs. This clonotype was counted many times.

The source of this sequence is a female donor with Graves disease. The V and J genes are TRBV7-2 and TRBJ1-3; 7 bases are shared with TRBD1. Source: peripheral blood mononuclear cells (PBMCs), taken when the disease was refractory, from a patient treated with antithyroid drugs. CDR3 amino acids: CASSLGGLGNTIYF. The CDR3 nucleotides are TGTGCCAGCAGCCTAGGGGGCCTTGGAAACACCATATATTTT.